The present TCR beta chain was sequenced within a study of post-analysis software for immune sequencing data. Presence of unique molecular identifiers characterized the TCR beta cDNA libraries. Starting from approximately 1 to 10 million T cells, the study yielded 460,000 or so cDNA molecules. TCRdb analysed the PCR reads with MiXCR anew, one entry per CDR3 protein. Of fewer than 700,000 distinct CDR3 sequences detected, around 47% appear once; the ten largest clones hold approximately 1.7%. This clonotype was counted a few times. Its antigen is not identified. The CDR3 is 18 amino acids. CDR1 is MNHEY, CDR2 SVGAGI, per germline. The V segment lost 0 bases and the J segment 0 bases; nucleotides outside the gene matches: 7. Overall study findings and caveats: Samples made in the same batch grouped tightly together by F measure. Controls showed lower frequencies than patients for four to six TRBV segments, and TRBV5-6, TRBV5-1 and TRBV20-1 were among these.

Sequenced material: blood. The chain has TRBV6-5 and TRBJ2-1; TRBD2 aligns across 8 bases. This sequence was found in a girl aged 5-17 years with multiple sclerosis. The CDR3 here is CASSYSKTAGDSYNEQFF. The CDR3 DNA sequence: TGTGCCAGCAGTTACTCCAAGACAGCGGGGGACTCCTACAATGAGCAGTTCTTC.